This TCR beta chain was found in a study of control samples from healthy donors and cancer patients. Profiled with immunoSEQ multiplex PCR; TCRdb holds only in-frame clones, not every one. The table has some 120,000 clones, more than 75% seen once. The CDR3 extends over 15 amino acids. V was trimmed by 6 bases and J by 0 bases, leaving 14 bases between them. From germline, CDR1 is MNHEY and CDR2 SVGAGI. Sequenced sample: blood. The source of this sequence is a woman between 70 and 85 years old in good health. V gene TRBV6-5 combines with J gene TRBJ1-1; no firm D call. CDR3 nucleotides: TGTGCCAGCAGCGCCGATAGTGGGGTGAACACTGAAGCTTTCTTT. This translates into CASSADSGVNTEAFF.